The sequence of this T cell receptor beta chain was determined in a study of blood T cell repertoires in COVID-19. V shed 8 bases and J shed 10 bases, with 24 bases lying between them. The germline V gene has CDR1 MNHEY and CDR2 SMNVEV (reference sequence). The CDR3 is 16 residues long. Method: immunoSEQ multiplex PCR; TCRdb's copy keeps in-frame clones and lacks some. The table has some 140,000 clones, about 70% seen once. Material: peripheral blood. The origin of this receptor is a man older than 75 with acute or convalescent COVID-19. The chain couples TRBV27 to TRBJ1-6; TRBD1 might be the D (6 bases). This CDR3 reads CASRQFLTRGGSPLHF. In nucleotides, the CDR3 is TGTGCCAGCCGTCAGTTCTTAACAAGGGGGGGCTCACCCCTCCACTTT.